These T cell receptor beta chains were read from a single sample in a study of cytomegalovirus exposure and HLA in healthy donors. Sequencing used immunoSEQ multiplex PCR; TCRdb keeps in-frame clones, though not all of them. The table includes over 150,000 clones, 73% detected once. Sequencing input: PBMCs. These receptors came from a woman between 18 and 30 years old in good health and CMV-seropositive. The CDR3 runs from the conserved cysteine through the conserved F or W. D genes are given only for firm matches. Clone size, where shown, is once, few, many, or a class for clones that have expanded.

CDR3nt: TGTGCCAGTACTCAAGCAGGGGCCCTTAGCAATCAGCCCCAGCATTTT
CDR3aa: CASTQAGALSNQPQHF
abundance: -
j_gene: TRBJ1-5
v_gene: TRBV19
d_gene: -

CDR3nt: TGTGCCAGCGGGGTAGCGGGACCCTACAATGAGCAGTTCTTC
CDR3aa: CASGVAGPYNEQFF
abundance: -
j_gene: TRBJ2-1
v_gene: TRBV27
d_gene: TRBD2

CDR3nt: TGTGCCAGCAGCCTGGGACAGGGGTCGAGTGAAAAACTGTTTTTT
CDR3aa: CASSLGQGSSEKLFF
abundance: -
j_gene: TRBJ1-4
v_gene: TRBV5-8
d_gene: TRBD1

CDR3nt: TGTGCCAGCTCACCGAAGGAAGGGGGCTCAGGAAACACCTTC
CDR3aa: CASSPKEGGSGNTF
abundance: -
j_gene: TRBJ1-2
v_gene: TRBV18
d_gene: TRBD1

CDR3nt: TGTGCCAGCAGCTCAGGACTAGTTCGAGAGCAGTACTTC
CDR3aa: CASSSGLVREQYF
abundance: few
j_gene: TRBJ2-7
v_gene: TRBV7-2
d_gene: TRBD2

CDR3nt: TGTGCCAGCGAGAGACTAGCGGGGGGGTCAGATACGCAGTATTTT
CDR3aa: CASERLAGGSDTQYF
abundance: -
j_gene: TRBJ2-3
v_gene: TRBV2
d_gene: TRBD2

CDR3nt: TGTGCCAGCAGCTTAGTGGGGACTAGCGGGGGTGAGACCCAGTACTTC
CDR3aa: CASSLVGTSGGETQYF
abundance: -
j_gene: TRBJ2-5
v_gene: TRBV7-2
d_gene: TRBD2

CDR3nt: TGTGCCAGCAGTTTGACAGGGGAAAAACTGTTTTTT
CDR3aa: CASSLTGEKLFF
abundance: few
j_gene: TRBJ1-4
v_gene: TRBV13
d_gene: TRBD1

CDR3nt: TGTGCCAGCAGTCCACTCAACGACAGGGGAGATCAGCCCCAGCATTTT
CDR3aa: CASSPLNDRGDQPQHF
abundance: once
j_gene: TRBJ1-5
v_gene: TRBV27
d_gene: TRBD1

CDR3nt: TGTGCCAGCATCGGGACAGGGAACTACGAGCAGTACTTC
CDR3aa: CASIGTGNYEQYF
abundance: -
j_gene: TRBJ2-7
v_gene: TRBV2
d_gene: TRBD1

CDR3nt: TGTGCCAGCACCGGACTAGCGGGGGGGCGGTTTGGCTATGAGCAGTTCTTC
CDR3aa: CASTGLAGGRFGYEQFF
abundance: -
j_gene: TRBJ2-1
v_gene: TRBV25-1
d_gene: TRBD2

CDR3nt: TGTGCCAGCAGCTTGGGGGACAGAGGTGAAGCTTTCTTT
CDR3aa: CASSLGDRGEAFF
abundance: -
j_gene: TRBJ1-1
v_gene: TRBV5-4
d_gene: TRBD1

CDR3nt: TGCGCCAGCAGCTCCATGGGACTAGCGGACCCGAGGGAGACCCAGTACTTC
CDR3aa: CASSSMGLADPRETQYF
abundance: once
j_gene: TRBJ2-5
v_gene: TRBV5-1
d_gene: TRBD2

CDR3nt: TGTGCCAGTAGTATTTTCTGGACAAGAAACAATGAGCAGTTCTTC
CDR3aa: CASSIFWTRNNEQFF
abundance: -
j_gene: TRBJ2-1
v_gene: TRBV19
d_gene: -

CDR3nt: TGTGCCACCAGCAGAAACAGGGAGGGGAATGAGCAGTTCTTC
CDR3aa: CATSRNREGNEQFF
abundance: -
j_gene: TRBJ2-1
v_gene: TRBV15
d_gene: -

CDR3nt: TGTGCCAGCAGCTCTGGGAGCGATTATAATTCACCCCTCCACTTT
CDR3aa: CASSSGSDYNSPLHF
abundance: -
j_gene: TRBJ1-6
v_gene: TRBV7-3
d_gene: -

CDR3nt: TGCGCCAGCAGCTTGAATAGCGGGGAGAGCACAGATACGCAGTATTTT
CDR3aa: CASSLNSGESTDTQYF
abundance: -
j_gene: TRBJ2-3
v_gene: TRBV5-1
d_gene: TRBD2

CDR3nt: TGTGCCAGCAGCCAACAGACTAGCGGGGGTATCGAGACCCAGTACTTC
CDR3aa: CASSQQTSGGIETQYF
abundance: -
j_gene: TRBJ2-5
v_gene: TRBV7-9
d_gene: TRBD2

CDR3nt: TGTGCCAACCGGACAGGAAACACTGAAGCTTTCTTT
CDR3aa: CANRTGNTEAFF
abundance: few
j_gene: TRBJ1-1
v_gene: TRBV2
d_gene: TRBD1

CDR3nt: TGTGCCAGCAGCTTTGGGAGTAACTATGGCTACACCTTC
CDR3aa: CASSFGSNYGYTF
abundance: -
j_gene: TRBJ1-2
v_gene: TRBV7-2
d_gene: -

CDR3nt: TGTGCCAGCTCACCACCGAGCGGAACCTACGAGCAGTACTTC
CDR3aa: CASSPPSGTYEQYF
abundance: -
j_gene: TRBJ2-7
v_gene: TRBV18
d_gene: -

CDR3nt: TGTGCCAGCAGCAAGACTAGCGGGGGGGCCGCCGGGGAGCTGTTTTTT
CDR3aa: CASSKTSGGAAGELFF
abundance: -
j_gene: TRBJ2-2
v_gene: TRBV5-6
d_gene: TRBD2

CDR3nt: TGTGCCAGCAGCGGACTAGCGGGGCGCGGGACCCAGTACTTC
CDR3aa: CASSGLAGRGTQYF
abundance: -
j_gene: TRBJ2-5
v_gene: TRBV7-3
d_gene: TRBD2

CDR3nt: TGTGCCAGCAGCCCAGATCGCCTGGCCGCCACAGATACGCAGTATTTT
CDR3aa: CASSPDRLAATDTQYF
abundance: -
j_gene: TRBJ2-3
v_gene: TRBV7-9
d_gene: -

CDR3nt: TGTGCCAGCAGCGTTAGTGGGCAGCTCCGAGAGACCCAGTACTTC
CDR3aa: CASSVSGQLRETQYF
abundance: -
j_gene: TRBJ2-5
v_gene: TRBV9
d_gene: -

CDR3nt: TGTGCCACCACCATTGTGGCGCGGTCCTACAATGAGCAGTTCTTC
CDR3aa: CATTIVARSYNEQFF
abundance: -
j_gene: TRBJ2-1
v_gene: TRBV2
d_gene: -

CDR3nt: TGTGCCAGCTCACCAGGGACAGCCAGCTCCCAGACCGGGGAGCTGTTTTTT
CDR3aa: CASSPGTASSQTGELFF
abundance: -
j_gene: TRBJ2-2
v_gene: TRBV18
d_gene: TRBD1

CDR3nt: TGTGCCAGCAGAACTAGCGCACAAGAGACCCAGTACTTC
CDR3aa: CASRTSAQETQYF
abundance: once
j_gene: TRBJ2-5
v_gene: TRBV7-2
d_gene: TRBD2

CDR3nt: TGTGCCAGCTCACCCTTACTTGCGGGACAGATGAACACTGAAGCTTTCTTT
CDR3aa: CASSPLLAGQMNTEAFF
abundance: -
j_gene: TRBJ1-1
v_gene: TRBV18
d_gene: TRBD1

CDR3nt: TGTGCCAGCAGCAAGGGCCTGAGGGATGGCTACACCTTC
CDR3aa: CASSKGLRDGYTF
abundance: -
j_gene: TRBJ1-2
v_gene: TRBV21-1
d_gene: -

CDR3nt: TGTGCCAGCAGTTCCGCCAGTAATTCACCCCTCCACTTT
CDR3aa: CASSSASNSPLHF
abundance: -
j_gene: TRBJ1-6
v_gene: TRBV7-9
d_gene: -

CDR3nt: TGCGCCAGCAGCTTGACTCTTTTTAACCATGGCTACACCTTC
CDR3aa: CASSLTLFNHGYTF
abundance: -
j_gene: TRBJ1-2
v_gene: TRBV5-1
d_gene: -

CDR3nt: TGTGCCAGCAGGGCCCCGGGGGGCTTCATAGGAGAGACCCAGTACTTC
CDR3aa: CASRAPGGFIGETQYF
abundance: -
j_gene: TRBJ2-5
v_gene: TRBV6-6
d_gene: -

CDR3nt: TGTGCCAGCAGCTTAGGACAGGGGTTTTCCTACGAGCAGTACTTC
CDR3aa: CASSLGQGFSYEQYF
abundance: -
j_gene: TRBJ2-7
v_gene: TRBV5-8
d_gene: TRBD1

CDR3nt: TGTGCCTGGAGTGTTTCGTCCTACGAGCAGTACTTC
CDR3aa: CAWSVSSYEQYF
abundance: -
j_gene: TRBJ2-7
v_gene: TRBV30
d_gene: -

CDR3nt: TGTGCAAGTCGCTTTAGTACTAGCGGAACAGATACGCAGTATTTT
CDR3aa: CASRFSTSGTDTQYF
abundance: -
j_gene: TRBJ2-3
v_gene: TRBV12-2
d_gene: -

CDR3nt: TGTGCCAAGAGAAAGAGATTAACCCAGTACTTC
CDR3aa: CAKRKRLTQYF
abundance: once
j_gene: TRBJ2-5
v_gene: TRBV6-4
d_gene: -

CDR3nt: TGTGCCAGCAGCGACCGAGTGGGGGGTGATTGGGTTAACTATGGCTACACCTTC
CDR3aa: CASSDRVGGDWVNYGYTF
abundance: -
j_gene: TRBJ1-2
v_gene: TRBV21-1
d_gene: -

CDR3nt: TGTGCCAGCAGCTTATTAAGGGGACTAGCGGTTAACACCGGGGAGCTGTTTTTT
CDR3aa: CASSLLRGLAVNTGELFF
abundance: -
j_gene: TRBJ2-2
v_gene: TRBV7-2
d_gene: TRBD2

CDR3nt: TGTGCCAGCTCACCCCGGGAATGGACCGGGACTAGCAAGTACAATGAGCAGTTCTTC
CDR3aa: CASSPREWTGTSKYNEQFF
abundance: few
j_gene: TRBJ2-1
v_gene: TRBV18
d_gene: TRBD2

CDR3nt: TGTGCCAGCATCCGATTGGACAGGACCCTTCGGACTGAAGCTTTCTTT
CDR3aa: CASIRLDRTLRTEAFF
abundance: once
j_gene: TRBJ1-1
v_gene: TRBV6-4
d_gene: TRBD1

CDR3nt: TGTGCCAGCAGCTTAGGTCCAGCGGGGGGAGAGCAGTTCTTC
CDR3aa: CASSLGPAGGEQFF
abundance: -
j_gene: TRBJ2-1
v_gene: TRBV7-2
d_gene: TRBD2

CDR3nt: TGTGCCATCAGTGAGGAGGTGATGAACACTGAAGCTTTCTTT
CDR3aa: CAISEEVMNTEAFF
abundance: once
j_gene: TRBJ1-1
v_gene: TRBV10-3
d_gene: -

CDR3nt: TGTGCCAGCAGCTCCCCGGGGGGCCGGTATGCAGATACGCAGTATTTT
CDR3aa: CASSSPGGRYADTQYF
abundance: -
j_gene: TRBJ2-3
v_gene: TRBV11-1
d_gene: -

CDR3nt: TGTGCCAGCAGTCCAGGACTAGACCACTACAATGAGCAGTTCTTC
CDR3aa: CASSPGLDHYNEQFF
abundance: -
j_gene: TRBJ2-1
v_gene: TRBV6-5
d_gene: TRBD2

CDR3nt: TGTGCCAGTAGTATATCCCCGGGACTAGCCTTCACAGATACGCAGTATTTT
CDR3aa: CASSISPGLAFTDTQYF
abundance: -
j_gene: TRBJ2-3
v_gene: TRBV19
d_gene: TRBD2

CDR3nt: TGCAGCGCCCATCCAGGTAGCACAGATACGCAGTATTTT
CDR3aa: CSAHPGSTDTQYF
abundance: -
j_gene: TRBJ2-3
v_gene: TRBV29-1
d_gene: -

CDR3nt: TGCGCCAGCAGCCAAGTTACCCCGGCGGACACTGAAGCTTTCTTT
CDR3aa: CASSQVTPADTEAFF
abundance: -
j_gene: TRBJ1-1
v_gene: TRBV4-1
d_gene: -

CDR3nt: TGTGCCAGCAGCGCACGGGGTGGGGATAGCAATCAGCCCCAGCATTTT
CDR3aa: CASSARGGDSNQPQHF
abundance: -
j_gene: TRBJ1-5
v_gene: TRBV11-2
d_gene: -

CDR3nt: TGTGCCAGCAGCTTAGGGGCTAGCGGTCAGTTGGCCCAGTACTTC
CDR3aa: CASSLGASGQLAQYF
abundance: -
j_gene: TRBJ2-5
v_gene: TRBV7-2
d_gene: TRBD2

CDR3nt: TGTGCCAGCAGTGATGTCACTAGCGGGGGGGCCCTGAATGAGCAGTTCTTC
CDR3aa: CASSDVTSGGALNEQFF
abundance: -
j_gene: TRBJ2-1
v_gene: TRBV25-1
d_gene: TRBD2

CDR3nt: TGCGCCAGCAGCCACCCGGGACTACCCACCGGGGAGCTGTTTTTT
CDR3aa: CASSHPGLPTGELFF
abundance: once
j_gene: TRBJ2-2
v_gene: TRBV4-1
d_gene: TRBD2

CDR3nt: TGTGCCAGCTCACCAGACACAGGGAACTCCTACGAGCAGTACTTC
CDR3aa: CASSPDTGNSYEQYF
abundance: -
j_gene: TRBJ2-7
v_gene: TRBV18
d_gene: -

CDR3nt: TGTGCCAGCAGCGCGGGGGGAGCGGGGGACAATGAGCAGTTCTTC
CDR3aa: CASSAGGAGDNEQFF
abundance: few
j_gene: TRBJ2-1
v_gene: TRBV7-2
d_gene: TRBD2

CDR3nt: TGTGCCAGCAGCTCGCGGTCGGGACAGGGAAATGAAAAACTGTTTTTT
CDR3aa: CASSSRSGQGNEKLFF
abundance: once
j_gene: TRBJ1-4
v_gene: TRBV7-8
d_gene: TRBD1

CDR3nt: TGTGCCAGCAGCCGAACTAGCGGGGGGGAGAGCACAGATACGCAGTATTTT
CDR3aa: CASSRTSGGESTDTQYF
abundance: few
j_gene: TRBJ2-3
v_gene: TRBV5-4
d_gene: TRBD2

CDR3nt: TGTGCCAGTAGTACGAGAACTAGCGACTACGAGCAGTACTTC
CDR3aa: CASSTRTSDYEQYF
abundance: -
j_gene: TRBJ2-7
v_gene: TRBV19
d_gene: TRBD2

CDR3nt: TGCGCCAGCTCAGGGGGGACAGGGGGTATTAATGAGCAGTTCTTC
CDR3aa: CASSGGTGGINEQFF
abundance: -
j_gene: TRBJ2-1
v_gene: TRBV4-3
d_gene: TRBD1